A single TCR beta chain is shown here with its context. The antigen is undetermined. This sample was included in a study of Ad26.COV2.S vaccination and SARS-CoV-2 variants. Whole-study results and caveats: Vaccine and placebo recipients had similar non-spike TCR breadth.

The assay was immunoSEQ multiplex PCR, and TCRdb's table has in-frame clones only and misses some. The profile shows some 300,000 clones, 85% to 90% of them singletons. Deletions cut 6 bases from V and 1 base from J, with 12 bases between. Germline values: CDR1 GTSNPN, CDR2 SVGIG (reference sequence). This CDR3 has 13 residues. Treatment here: about 20 received Ad26.COV2.S at low or high dose, single or two shots; about 5 received placebo; per-sample allocation not given. The investigators took samples on day 63 after the first vaccine or placebo injection. The clonotype originates from a person between 18 and 65 years old who received the Ad26.COV2.S COVID-19 vaccine or a placebo. The material sequenced was peripheral blood, taken in a trial of Ad26.COV2.S vaccine versus placebo. The rearrangement uses TRBV30 and TRBJ1-1, with D maybe TRBD1 (6 bases). CDR3 coding DNA: TGTGCCTGTCCCGGACAGCCGAACACTGAAGCTTTCTTT. Protein sequence: CACPGQPNTEAFF.